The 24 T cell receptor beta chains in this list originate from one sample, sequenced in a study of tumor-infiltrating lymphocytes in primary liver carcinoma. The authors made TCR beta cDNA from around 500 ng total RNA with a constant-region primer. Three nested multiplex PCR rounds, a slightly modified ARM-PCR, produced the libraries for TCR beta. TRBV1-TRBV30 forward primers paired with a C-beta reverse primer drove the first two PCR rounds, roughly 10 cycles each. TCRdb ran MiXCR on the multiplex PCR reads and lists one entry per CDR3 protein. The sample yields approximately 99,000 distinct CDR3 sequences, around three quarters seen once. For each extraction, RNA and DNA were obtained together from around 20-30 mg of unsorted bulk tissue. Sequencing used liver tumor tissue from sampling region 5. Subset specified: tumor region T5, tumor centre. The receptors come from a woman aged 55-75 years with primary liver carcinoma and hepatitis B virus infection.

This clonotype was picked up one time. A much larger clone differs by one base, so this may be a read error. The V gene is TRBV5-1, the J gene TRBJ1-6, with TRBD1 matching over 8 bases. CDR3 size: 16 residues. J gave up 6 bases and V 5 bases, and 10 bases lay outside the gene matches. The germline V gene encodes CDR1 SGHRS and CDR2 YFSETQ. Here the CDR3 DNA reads TGCGCCAGCAGTAAAGACAGGGGTAGGAGTAATTCACCCCTCCACTTT. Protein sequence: CASSKDRGRSNSPLHF.

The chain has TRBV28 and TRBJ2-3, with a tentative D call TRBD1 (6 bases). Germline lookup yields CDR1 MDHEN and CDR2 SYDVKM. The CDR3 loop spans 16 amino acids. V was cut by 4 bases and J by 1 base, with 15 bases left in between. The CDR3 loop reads CASSSSRGECTDTQYF. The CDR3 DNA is TGTGCCAGCAGTTCGAGCAGGGGTGAGTGCACAGATACGCAGTATTTT.

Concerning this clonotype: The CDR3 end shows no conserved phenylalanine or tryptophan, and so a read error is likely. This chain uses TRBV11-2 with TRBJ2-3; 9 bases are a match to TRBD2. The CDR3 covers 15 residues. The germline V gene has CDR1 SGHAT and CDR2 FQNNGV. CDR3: CASGLREGGADTQYI. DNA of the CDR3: TGTGCCAGCGGCTTGCGGGAGGGGGGCGCAGATACGCAGTATATT.

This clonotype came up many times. The CDR3 nucleotides read TGTGCCAGCAGCTTAGAACTAGCGGGATCCTGGGATGAGCAGTTCTTC. Amino acids: CASSLELAGSWDEQFF. The rearrangement joins TRBV7-8 to TRBJ2-1; 10 bases fit TRBD2. The V segment lost 1 base and the J segment 8 bases; nucleotides outside the gene matches: 8. Germline CDR1 is SGHVS and CDR2 is FQNEAQ. The CDR3 is made up of 16 amino acids. Full variable domain (rest looked up from reference TRBV7-8 and TRBJ2-1): GAGVSQSPRYKVAKRGQDVALRCDPISGHVSLFWYQQALGQGPEFLTYFQNEAQLDKSGLPSDRFFAERPEGSVSTLKIQRTQQEDSAVYLCASSLELAGSWDEQFFGPGTRLTVL.

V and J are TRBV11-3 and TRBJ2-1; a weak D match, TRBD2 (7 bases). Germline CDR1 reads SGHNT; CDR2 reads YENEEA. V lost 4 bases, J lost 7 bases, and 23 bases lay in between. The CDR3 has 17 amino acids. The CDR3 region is CASSSRGAQTLGNEQFF. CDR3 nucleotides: TGTGCCAGCAGCTCCCGGGGGGCGCAGACCCTGGGTAATGAGCAGTTCTTC. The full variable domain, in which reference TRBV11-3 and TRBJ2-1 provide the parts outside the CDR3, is EAGVVQSPRYKIIEKKQPVAFWCNPISGHNTLYWYLQNLGQGPELLIRYENEEAVDDSQLPKDRFSAERLKGVDSTLKIQPAELGDSAVYLCASSSRGAQTLGNEQFFGPGTRLTVL.

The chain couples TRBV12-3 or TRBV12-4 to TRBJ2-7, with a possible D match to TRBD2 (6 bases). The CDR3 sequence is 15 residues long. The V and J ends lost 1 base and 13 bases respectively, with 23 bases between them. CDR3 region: CASSLGGGSADEHYF. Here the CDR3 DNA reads TGTGCCAGCAGTTTAGGAGGAGGGAGTGCCGACGAACATTACTTC.

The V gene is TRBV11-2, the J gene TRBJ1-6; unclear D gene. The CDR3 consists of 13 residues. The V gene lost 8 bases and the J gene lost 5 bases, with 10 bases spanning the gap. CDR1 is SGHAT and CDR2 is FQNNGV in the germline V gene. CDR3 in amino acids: CASGPSHNSPLHF. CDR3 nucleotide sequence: TGTGCCAGCGGGCCTAGTCATAATTCACCCCTCCACTTT. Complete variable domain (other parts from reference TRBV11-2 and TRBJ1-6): EAGVAQSPRYKIIEKRQSVAFWCNPISGHATLYWYQQILGQGPKLLIQFQNNGVVDDSQLPKDRFSAERLKGVDSTLKIQPAKLEDSAVYLCASGPSHNSPLHFGNGTRLTVT.

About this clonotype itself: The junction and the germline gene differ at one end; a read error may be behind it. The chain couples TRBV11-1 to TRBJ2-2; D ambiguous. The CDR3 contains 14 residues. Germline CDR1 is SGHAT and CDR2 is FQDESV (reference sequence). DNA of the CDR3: TGTGTCAGCATACCGAGCCATGACACCGGGGAGCTGTTTTTT. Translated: CVSIPSHDTGELFF.

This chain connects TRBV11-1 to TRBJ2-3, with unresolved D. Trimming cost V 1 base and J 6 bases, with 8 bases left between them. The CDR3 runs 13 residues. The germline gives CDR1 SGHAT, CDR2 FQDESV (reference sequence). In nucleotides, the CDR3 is TGTGCCAGCAGCTTAGAAAGGTGGGATACGCAGTATTTT. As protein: CASSLERWDTQYF.

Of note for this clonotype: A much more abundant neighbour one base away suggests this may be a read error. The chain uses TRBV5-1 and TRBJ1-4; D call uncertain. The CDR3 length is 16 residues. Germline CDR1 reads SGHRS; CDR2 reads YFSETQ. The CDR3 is CAGSPHPEGLNEKLFF. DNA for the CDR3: TGCGCCGGCAGCCCCCACCCGGAGGGCCTTAATGAAAAACTGTTTTTT.

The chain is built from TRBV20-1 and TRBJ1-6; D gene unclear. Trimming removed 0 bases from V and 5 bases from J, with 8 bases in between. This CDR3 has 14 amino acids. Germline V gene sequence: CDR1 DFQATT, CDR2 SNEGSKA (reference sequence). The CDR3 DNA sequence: TGCAGTGCTAGAGAAGCCAGAAATAATTCACCCCTCCACTTT. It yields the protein CSAREARNNSPLHF.

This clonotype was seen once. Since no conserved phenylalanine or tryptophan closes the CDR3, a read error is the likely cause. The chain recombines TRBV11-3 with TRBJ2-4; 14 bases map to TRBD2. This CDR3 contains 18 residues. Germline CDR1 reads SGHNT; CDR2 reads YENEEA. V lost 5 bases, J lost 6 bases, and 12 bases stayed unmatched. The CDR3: CASSPARLAGGWGNIQYI. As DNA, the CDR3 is TGTGCCAGCAGCCCGGCCCGACTAGCGGGAGGGTGGGGAAACATTCAGTACATC.

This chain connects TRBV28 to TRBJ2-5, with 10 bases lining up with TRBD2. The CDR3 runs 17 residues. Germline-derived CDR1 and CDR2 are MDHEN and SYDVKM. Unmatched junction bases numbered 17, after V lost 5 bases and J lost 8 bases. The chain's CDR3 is CASSPLGLAGGRDTQYF. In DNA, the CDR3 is TGTGCCAGCAGTCCCCTGGGATTAGCGGGAGGTCGAGATACCCAGTACTTC.

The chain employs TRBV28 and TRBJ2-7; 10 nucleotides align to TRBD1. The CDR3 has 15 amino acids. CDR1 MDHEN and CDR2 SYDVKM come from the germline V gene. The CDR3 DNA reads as TGTGCTACAACGGGACAGGGGCCCGACCCCTACGAGCAGTACTTC. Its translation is CATTGQGPDPYEQYF.

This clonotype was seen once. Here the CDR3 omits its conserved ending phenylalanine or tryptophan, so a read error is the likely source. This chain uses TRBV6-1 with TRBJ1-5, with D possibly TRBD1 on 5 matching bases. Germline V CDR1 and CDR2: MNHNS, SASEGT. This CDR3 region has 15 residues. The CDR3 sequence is CVSSSGALGNQPQHL. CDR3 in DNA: TGTGTCAGCAGTTCCGGGGCTTTGGGCAATCAGCCCCAGCATCTT.

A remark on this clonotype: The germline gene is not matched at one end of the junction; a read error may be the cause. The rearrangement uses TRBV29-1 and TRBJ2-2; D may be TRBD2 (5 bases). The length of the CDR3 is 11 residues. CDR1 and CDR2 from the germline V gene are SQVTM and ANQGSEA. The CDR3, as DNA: TGTAGCGTCCTATACATCGGGGAGCTGTTTTTT. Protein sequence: CSVLYIGELFF.

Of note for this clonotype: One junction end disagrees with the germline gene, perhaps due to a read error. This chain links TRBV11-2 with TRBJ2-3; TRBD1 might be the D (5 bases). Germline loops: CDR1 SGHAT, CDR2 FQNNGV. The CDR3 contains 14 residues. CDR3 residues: CVSSLAARTGTQYF. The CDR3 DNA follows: TGTGTCAGCAGCTTAGCAGCCCGCACAGGTACGCAGTATTTT.

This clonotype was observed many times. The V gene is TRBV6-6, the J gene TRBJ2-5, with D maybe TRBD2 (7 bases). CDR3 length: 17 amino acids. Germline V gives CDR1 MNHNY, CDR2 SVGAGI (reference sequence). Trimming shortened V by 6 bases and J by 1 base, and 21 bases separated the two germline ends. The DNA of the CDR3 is TGTGCCAGCAGCCGCTCCCGAGGGGGGGCGGCCCAAGAGACCCAGTACTTC. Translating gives CASSRSRGGAAQETQYF.

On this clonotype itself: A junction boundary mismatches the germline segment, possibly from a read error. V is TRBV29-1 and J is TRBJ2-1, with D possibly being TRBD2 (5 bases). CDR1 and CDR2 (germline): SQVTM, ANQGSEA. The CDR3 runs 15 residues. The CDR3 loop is CSLERLAGEDNEQFF. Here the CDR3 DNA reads TGCAGCCTTGAACGGCTAGCTGGAGAGGATAATGAGCAGTTCTTC.

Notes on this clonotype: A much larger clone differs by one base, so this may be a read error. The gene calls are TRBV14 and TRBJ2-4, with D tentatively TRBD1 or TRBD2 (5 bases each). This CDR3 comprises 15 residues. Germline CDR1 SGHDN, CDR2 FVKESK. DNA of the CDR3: TGTGCCTGCAGCCAAGAGGGGCTAGCCAAAAACATTCAGTACTTC. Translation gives CACSQEGLAKNIQYF.

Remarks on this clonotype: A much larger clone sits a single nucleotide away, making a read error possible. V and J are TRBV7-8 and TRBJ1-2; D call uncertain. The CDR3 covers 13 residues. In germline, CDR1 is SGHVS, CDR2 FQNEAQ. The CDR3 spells CTSSFSGNYGYTF. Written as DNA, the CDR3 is TGTACCAGCAGCTTTTCCGGGAACTATGGCTACACCTTC.

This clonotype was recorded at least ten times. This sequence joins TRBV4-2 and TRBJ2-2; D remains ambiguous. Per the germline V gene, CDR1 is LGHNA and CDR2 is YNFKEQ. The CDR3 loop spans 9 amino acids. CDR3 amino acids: CGNTGELFF. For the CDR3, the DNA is TGTGGGAACACCGGGGAGCTGTTTTTT.

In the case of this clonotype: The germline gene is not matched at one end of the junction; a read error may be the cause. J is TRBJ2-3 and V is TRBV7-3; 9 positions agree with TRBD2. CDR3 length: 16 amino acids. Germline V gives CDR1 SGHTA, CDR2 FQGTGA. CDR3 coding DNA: TGTGCCAGCAGCCCATGTCCCGGGACTAGCAGAGATACGCAGTATTTT. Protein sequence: CASSPCPGTSRDTQYF.

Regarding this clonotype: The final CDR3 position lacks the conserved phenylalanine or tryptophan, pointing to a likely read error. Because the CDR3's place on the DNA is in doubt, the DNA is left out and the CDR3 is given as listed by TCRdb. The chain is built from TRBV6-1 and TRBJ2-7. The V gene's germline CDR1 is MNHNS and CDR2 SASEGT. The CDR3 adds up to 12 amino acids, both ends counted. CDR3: CANTSDSYEQYY.